This T cell receptor beta chain was recovered during a study of cytotoxic CD8 clonotypes in ibrutinib-treated CLL. The CDR3 is 15 residues long. Germline V lookup: CDR1 GTSNPN, CDR2 SVGIG (reference sequence). The V gene end was trimmed by 8 bases and the J gene end by 0 bases; junction bases not matched to a gene: 7. This clone has a single count. Data came from immunoSEQ multiplex PCR; TCRdb stores just in-frame clones and leaves some out. The sample lists around 76,000 clones, around four fifths occurring once. This sequence joins TRBV30 and TRBJ2-1; 10 bases fit TRBD2. This clonotype originated in a human donor with chronic lymphocytic leukemia. This sample comprised PBMCs, obtained after 24 months of ibrutinib treatment. CDR3 loop: CAQRTSGTSYNEQFF. CDR3 nucleotides: TGTGCCCAAAGGACTAGCGGTACCTCCTACAATGAGCAGTTCTTC.